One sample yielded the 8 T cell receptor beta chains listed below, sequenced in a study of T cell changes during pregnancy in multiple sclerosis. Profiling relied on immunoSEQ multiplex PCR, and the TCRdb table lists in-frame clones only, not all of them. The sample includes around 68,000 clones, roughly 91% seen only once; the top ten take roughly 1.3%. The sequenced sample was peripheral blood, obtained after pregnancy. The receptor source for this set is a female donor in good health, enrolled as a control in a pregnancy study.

CDR3 bases: TGCGCCAGCAGCCAAGATCGAGGATACGAGCAGTACTTC. As protein: CASSQDRGYEQYF. The chain employs TRBV4-3 and TRBJ2-7; unclear D gene. Deletions cut 0 bases from V and 4 bases from J, with 7 bases between. This CDR3 has 13 residues. The germline gives CDR1 LGHNA, CDR2 YSLEER.

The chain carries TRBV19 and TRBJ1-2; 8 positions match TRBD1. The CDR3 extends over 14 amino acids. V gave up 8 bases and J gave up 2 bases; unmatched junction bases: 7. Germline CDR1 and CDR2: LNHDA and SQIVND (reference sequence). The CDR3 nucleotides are TGTGCCAGTTCCCCAGGGGGCCTCAACTATGGCTACACCTTC. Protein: CASSPGGLNYGYTF.

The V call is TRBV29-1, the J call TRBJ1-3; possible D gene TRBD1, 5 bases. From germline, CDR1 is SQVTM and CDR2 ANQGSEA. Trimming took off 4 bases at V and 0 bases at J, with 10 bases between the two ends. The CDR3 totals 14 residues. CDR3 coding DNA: TGCAGCGTTGCGACGACAGCCTCTGGAAACACCATATATTTT. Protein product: CSVATTASGNTIYF.

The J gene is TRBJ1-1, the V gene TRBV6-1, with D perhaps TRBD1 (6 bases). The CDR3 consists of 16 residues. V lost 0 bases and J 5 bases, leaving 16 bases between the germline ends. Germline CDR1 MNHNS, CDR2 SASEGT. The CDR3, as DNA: TGTGCCAGCAGTGAAGCCACAGGGAGGGTCAATACTGAAGCTTTCTTT. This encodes CASSEATGRVNTEAFF.

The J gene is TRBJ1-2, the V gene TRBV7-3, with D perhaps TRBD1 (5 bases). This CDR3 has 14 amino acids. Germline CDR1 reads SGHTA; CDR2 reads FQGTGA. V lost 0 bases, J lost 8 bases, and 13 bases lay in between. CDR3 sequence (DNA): TGTGCCAGCAGCTTAACGGGGGGAGAGAGGGGCTACACCTTC. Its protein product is CASSLTGGERGYTF. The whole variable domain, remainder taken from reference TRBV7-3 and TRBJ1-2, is GAGVSQTPSNKVTEKGKYVELRCDPISGHTALYWYRQSLGQGPEFLIYFQGTGAADDSGLPNDRFFAVRPEGSVSTLKIQRTERGDSAVYLCASSLTGGERGYTFGSGTRLTVV.

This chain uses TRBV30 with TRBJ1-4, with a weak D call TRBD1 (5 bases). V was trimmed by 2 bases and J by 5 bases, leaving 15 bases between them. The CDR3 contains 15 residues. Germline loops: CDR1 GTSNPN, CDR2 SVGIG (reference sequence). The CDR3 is CAWSLSPGWNEKLFF. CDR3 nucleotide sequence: TGTGCCTGGAGTCTCTCTCCAGGGTGGAATGAAAAACTGTTTTTT.

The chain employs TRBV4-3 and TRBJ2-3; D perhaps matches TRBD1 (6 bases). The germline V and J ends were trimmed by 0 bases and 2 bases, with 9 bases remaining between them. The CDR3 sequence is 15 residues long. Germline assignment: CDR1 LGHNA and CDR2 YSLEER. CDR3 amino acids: CASSQERTDTDTQYF. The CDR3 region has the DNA TGCGCCAGCAGCCAAGAGAGGACAGACACAGATACGCAGTATTTT.

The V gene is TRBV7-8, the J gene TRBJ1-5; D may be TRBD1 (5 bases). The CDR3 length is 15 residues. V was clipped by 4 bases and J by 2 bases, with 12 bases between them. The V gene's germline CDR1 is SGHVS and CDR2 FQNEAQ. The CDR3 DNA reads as TGTGCCAGCAGCTGGGCGGAAGGGGGCAATCAGCCCCAGCATTTT. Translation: CASSWAEGGNQPQHF.